The 11 T cell receptor beta chains below all came from one sample that was sequenced in a study of identical twins. Each CDR3 protein gets one entry after TCRdb re-called the 5' RACE reads with MiXCR. The sample has 500,000 to 600,000 distinct CDR3 sequences; under 25% are singletons. The same sample was also studied in work on T cells expressing NK-cell markers.

Source material: CD4+ T cells sorted from blood. These receptors all come from a woman aged 18 to 35 in good health.

The chain carries TRBV7-9 and TRBJ2-7, with 7 bases fitting TRBD2. CDR1 is SEHNR, CDR2 FQNEAQ, per germline (reference sequence). V dropped 4 bases and J dropped 6; count of bases not matched to a gene: 9. This CDR3 has 14 amino acids. The CDR3 region has the DNA TGTGCCAGCAGCTCGTGGCCTGGGGGGGGCGAGCAGTACTTC. Its translation is CASSSWPGGGEQYF.

The table lists this clonotype with a few counts. V usage is TRBV6-2 or TRBV6-3 and J usage is TRBJ2-1; 8 bases match TRBD2. The CDR3 spans 21 residues. Germline V gene data show CDR1 as MNHEY and CDR2 as SVGEGT. Germline trimming cut 1 base from V and 0 bases from J; bases unmatched to any gene: 17. Here the CDR3 DNA reads TGTGCCAGCAGTTACTTCTTGGGTCTGCGGGGGGCCATACACTCCTACAATGAGCAGTTCTTC. This codes for CASSYFLGLRGAIHSYNEQFF.

This clonotype was seen a few times. V and J are TRBV12-3 or TRBV12-4 and TRBJ2-3, with D perhaps TRBD2 (5 bases). This CDR3 has 16 residues. Trimming pared 6 bases from V and 0 bases from J, leaving 16 bases between. The CDR3 sequence: CASRAGRRTSTDTQYF. The CDR3 DNA sequence: TGTGCCAGCAGGGCTGGGAGAAGAACTAGCACAGATACGCAGTATTTT.

This clonotype was recorded many times. The rearrangement links TRBV29-1 to TRBJ1-1; no reliable D call. Germline V gene data show CDR1 as SQVTM and CDR2 as ANQGSEA. V was shortened by 6 bases and J by 1 base, with 9 bases between the two germline ends. The CDR3 totals 12 residues. The DNA of the CDR3 is TGCAGCGTGGGTGCTGGGAACACTGAAGCTTTCTTT. Translating gives CSVGAGNTEAFF.

This clonotype has more than one count but fewer than ten. The V call is TRBV20-1, the J call TRBJ1-4, with no clear D. The CDR3 is 10 amino acids. The V and J ends lost 6 bases and 8 bases respectively, with 7 bases between them. Germline V gives CDR1 DFQATT, CDR2 SNEGSKA (reference sequence). Here the CDR3 reads CSAEGEKLFF. CDR3 nucleotides: TGCAGTGCCGAAGGGGAAAAACTGTTTTTT.

The rearrangement joins TRBV9 to TRBJ1-6; D remains ambiguous. The CDR3 runs 13 residues. V gave up 0 bases and J gave up 10 bases, with 8 bases separating them. CDR1 SGDLS and CDR2 YYNGEE come from the germline V gene. This CDR3 reads CASSVDGSSPLHF. As DNA, the CDR3 is TGTGCCAGCAGCGTAGATGGAAGCTCACCCCTCCACTTT.

The J gene is TRBJ2-3, the V gene TRBV15; D is uncertain. Trimming stripped 2 bases from V and 3 bases from J, with 3 bases between. Germline V gene data show CDR1 as LNHNV and CDR2 as YYDKDF (reference sequence). This CDR3 is built from 12 residues. CDR3 DNA sequence: TGTGCCACCAGCAGAATAACAGATACGCAGTATTTT. It translates to CATSRITDTQYF.

The table lists this clonotype with a few counts. The rearrangement uses TRBV12-3 or TRBV12-4 and TRBJ2-7; 7 positions agree with TRBD2. CDR3 size: 16 residues. V shed 5 bases and J 3 bases; nucleotides not matched to a gene: 13. The DNA of the CDR3 is TGTGCCAGCAGTCCCTTGACGGGGGAGGGAGGCTACGAGCAGTACTTC. As protein: CASSPLTGEGGYEQYF.

A remark on this clonotype: One end of the junction fails to match germline, which may point to a read error. This chain connects TRBV9 to TRBJ2-3, with 7 bases matching TRBD2. CDR1 and CDR2 (germline): SGDLS, YYNGEE. This CDR3 region has 17 residues. CDR3 coding DNA: TGTGCCAGCAGCTCCCGGTGGTCGGGAGGTAGCACAGAAACGCAGTATTTT. It codes for CASSSRWSGGSTETQYF.

The sample holds many counts of this clonotype. CDR3 nucleotides: TGCAGTGCTCGATCTATCCTAGGAGGCAATGAGCAGTTCTTC. It yields the protein CSARSILGGNEQFF. The chain is built from TRBV20-1 and TRBJ2-1, with D possibly being TRBD2 (5 bases). Germline V CDR1 and CDR2: DFQATT, SNEGSKA (reference sequence). Trimming pared 5 bases from V and 6 bases from J, leaving 17 bases between. This CDR3 comprises 14 residues.

This clonotype was recorded a few times. The rearrangement joins TRBV5-1 to TRBJ2-3; TRBD2 agrees at 11 bases. V was clipped by 0 bases and J by 6 bases; unmatched bases: 3. The germline CDR1 and CDR2 sequences are SGHRS and YFSETQ. The CDR3 consists of 15 residues. The DNA of the CDR3 is TGCGCCAGCAGCTTGGCCACTAGCGGGAGCGATACGCAGTATTTT. This gives the protein CASSLATSGSDTQYF.